This T cell receptor (beta chain) was documented in a study of blood T cell repertoires in COVID-19. Study background: The origin of the acute and convalescent COVID-19 samples was the United States, Italy and Spain.

V dropped 4 bases and J dropped 1; count of bases not matched to a gene: 10. The germline V gene has CDR1 SGHNT and CDR2 YYREEE (reference sequence). The CDR3 runs 16 residues. As originally analysed: For nucleated cells, counts were estimated from reference gene primer amplification. The repertoire was sequenced with immunoSEQ multiplex PCR; TCRdb's copy has only in-frame clones and lacks some. The D gene and trimming were derived from the DNA, and the V and J assignments and clone size from that table. The sample holds approximately 94,000 clones, roughly 80% seen once. The sequencing sample was made of peripheral blood. The chain employs TRBV5-4 and TRBJ1-2, with 7 positions matching TRBD1. The sequence was obtained from a man aged 65-85 years with active or convalescent COVID-19. The CDR3 sequence is CASSRPQGDSNYGYTF. In DNA, the CDR3 is TGTGCCAGCAGCCGTCCCCAGGGGGATAGTAACTATGGCTACACCTTC.